These 21 T cell receptor beta chains originate from one sample sequenced in a study of CD8+ T cells in alopecia areata. Once RNA had been extracted, it was reverse transcribed into cDNA to act as the sequencing template. TCRdb's table, derived via immunoSEQ multiplex PCR, lists solely in-frame clones and lacks some. The sample contains approximately 200,000 clones, 50% to 60% of which appear only once. This sample's treatment: oral pan-JAK inhibitor, 5-10 mg twice daily. The input for sequencing was CD4+ T cells sorted from blood, taken at week 4, from a patient treated with tofacitinib. These receptors came from a human donor with alopecia areata.

This chain uses TRBV6-1 with TRBJ2-7; 8 bases are a match to TRBD2. Germline V gene sequence: CDR1 MNHNS, CDR2 SASEGT. Unmatched junction bases numbered 6, after V lost 6 bases and J lost 2 bases. CDR3 length equals 14 residues. CDR3 coding DNA: TGTGCCAGCAGGACTAGCGATCCCACCTACGAGCAGTACTTC. This codes for CASRTSDPTYEQYF.

This sequence joins TRBV9 and TRBJ1-1; D call uncertain. Germline V gene lookup returns CDR1 SGDLS and CDR2 YYNGEE. V shed 3 bases and J shed 1 base, with 7 bases lying between them. CDR3 length: 13 amino acids. The CDR3 loop is CASSGWANTEAFF. CDR3 bases: TGTGCCAGCAGCGGCTGGGCGAACACTGAAGCTTTCTTT.

Concerning this clone: The same CDR3 also results from other DNA sequences found in this sample. The chain recombines TRBV2 with TRBJ2-7; a weak D match, TRBD1 (5 bases). CDR1 and CDR2 (germline): SNHLY, FYNNEI. This CDR3 is 11 amino acids long. The V end lost 4 bases, the J end lost 5 bases, and 6 bases lay between the germline ends. CDR3 DNA: TGTGCCAGCAGTGCCAGGGACGAGCAGTACTTC. Protein sequence: CASSARDEQYF.

The gene calls are TRBV29-1 and TRBJ2-5; 7 bases match TRBD1. The germline gives CDR1 SQVTM, CDR2 ANQGSEA. CDR3 length: 15 residues. Unmatched junction bases numbered 9, after V lost 1 base and J lost 4 bases. The CDR3 sequence: CSVEVRTGWLETQYF. Written as DNA, the CDR3 is TGCAGCGTTGAAGTCAGGACAGGTTGGTTAGAGACCCAGTACTTC.

As for this clone: The same CDR3 can be traced to other DNA sequences in this sample. The chain carries TRBV20-1 and TRBJ2-5; tentatively, D is TRBD1 (5 bases). V lost 5 bases, J lost 5 bases, and 6 bases lay in between. This CDR3 has 10 amino acids. CDR1 and CDR2 (germline): DFQATT, SNEGSKA (reference sequence). CDR3 coding DNA: TGCAGTGCTGCAGGGGAGACCCAGTACTTC. Protein product: CSAAGETQYF.

The chain combines TRBV27 with TRBJ2-7; possible D gene TRBD2, 5 bases. Germline CDR1 reads MNHEY; CDR2 reads SMNVEV (reference sequence). The V and J ends lost 4 bases and 0 bases respectively, with 10 bases between them. The CDR3 has 14 amino acids. CDR3 bases: TGTGCCAGCAGTTCTCTCGGGATCTCCTACGAGCAGTACTTC. Its translation: CASSSLGISYEQYF.

The chain couples TRBV2 to TRBJ1-5; 7 bases match TRBD1. The CDR3 covers 15 residues. The trim removed 4 bases at V and 1 base at J, leaving 4 bases unmatched. Germline CDR1 is SNHLY and CDR2 is FYNNEI. The CDR3 region has the DNA TGTGCCAGCAGTGTTGTACAGGGGAGCAATCAGCCCCAGCATTTT. Its protein product is CASSVVQGSNQPQHF.

This chain uses TRBV30 with TRBJ1-1; D gene unclear. Trimming cost V 3 bases and J 1 base, with 9 bases left between them. This CDR3 region has 13 residues. Germline CDR1 reads GTSNPN; CDR2 reads SVGIG (reference sequence). CDR3 amino acids: CAWSIRGNTEAFF. In DNA form, the CDR3 reads TGTGCCTGGAGCATCCGTGGGAACACTGAAGCTTTCTTT.

The genes are TRBV2 and TRBJ2-7; 7 nucleotides line up with TRBD1. The ends lost 7 bases at V and 4 bases at J; junction bases unmatched: 1. This CDR3 comprises 11 residues. Looked up from germline, CDR1 is SNHLY and CDR2 is FYNNEI. CDR3 DNA sequence: TGTGCCAGCACCAGGGGGTACGAGCAGTACTTC. This codes for CASTRGYEQYF.

The chain has TRBV28 and TRBJ2-7, with D perhaps assigned TRBD1 or TRBD2 (5 bases each). CDR1 and CDR2 (germline): MDHEN, SYDVKM. Trimming shortened V by 2 bases and J by 0 bases, and 17 bases separated the two germline ends. CDR3 size: 17 residues. The CDR3 coding sequence is TGTGCCAGCAGTTTAGTCGGGGCAGGGCCAATCTCCTACGAGCAGTACTTC. Its translation: CASSLVGAGPISYEQYF.

This clone was seen just once. This specimen includes other DNA sequences encoding the same CDR3. The chain uses TRBV6-6 and TRBJ2-5, with D unresolved. CDR1 is MNHNY, CDR2 SVGAGI, per germline (reference sequence). The CDR3 has 11 residues. Trimming took 2 bases from V and 5 from J, leaving 3 bases between them. The CDR3 coding sequence is TGTGCCAGCAGTTACGGTGAGACCCAGTACTTC. It codes for CASSYGETQYF.

The J gene is TRBJ2-5, the V gene TRBV30; tentative D call: TRBD2 (6 bases). Germline lookup yields CDR1 GTSNPN and CDR2 SVGIG (reference sequence). With 1 base removed from V and 1 base from J, the gap between germline ends came to 7 bases. This CDR3 has 13 residues. The CDR3 nucleotides read TGTGCCTGGAGTGGGGACTTCCAAGAGACCCAGTACTTC. Amino acid sequence: CAWSGDFQETQYF.

This clone has only a few counts. V gene TRBV7-2 combines with J gene TRBJ2-2, with D hard to call. Germline V gene data show CDR1 as SGHTA and CDR2 as FQGNSA. The CDR3 is made up of 13 amino acids. Trimming cost V 5 bases and J 5 bases, with 9 bases left between them. CDR3 loop: CASSPGWTGELFF. The CDR3 DNA sequence: TGTGCCAGCAGCCCTGGTTGGACCGGGGAGCTGTTTTTT.

Regarding this clone: Other DNA variants within this sample encode the same CDR3. The J gene is TRBJ2-3, the V gene TRBV5-1; 9 positions agree with TRBD1. Germline V CDR1 and CDR2: SGHRS, YFSETQ. The CDR3 has 14 residues. J gave up 5 bases and V 4 bases, and 5 bases lay outside the gene matches. The chain's CDR3 is CASSRDRVGDTQYF. CDR3 DNA sequence: TGCGCCAGCAGCCGGGACAGGGTAGGAGATACGCAGTATTTT.

This clone was seen only a few times. The chain uses TRBV29-1 and TRBJ2-7; 11 positions match TRBD2. The CDR3 is 13 residues long. Germline V lookup: CDR1 SQVTM, CDR2 ANQGSEA. The J segment lost 1 base and the V segment lost 6 bases, leaving 2 bases of the junction unmatched. CDR3 bases: TGCAGCGTGTCTAGCGGGAGGTCCTACGAGCAGTACTTC. Amino acid sequence: CSVSSGRSYEQYF.

Comments on this clone: Other nucleotide sequences in the sample specify the same CDR3. The chain is built from TRBV30 and TRBJ1-1; no clear D. CDR1 is GTSNPN and CDR2 is SVGIG in the germline V gene (reference sequence). Trimming stripped 0 bases from V and 0 bases from J, with 5 bases between. CDR3 length: 13 amino acids. This CDR3 reads CAWSVRLNTEAFF. CDR3 coding DNA: TGTGCCTGGAGTGTACGTTTGAACACTGAAGCTTTCTTT.

This rearrangement joins TRBV30 to TRBJ2-1; TRBD2 matches at 7 bases. Germline values: CDR1 GTSNPN, CDR2 SVGIG (reference sequence). The J segment lost 7 bases and the V segment lost 0 bases, leaving 15 bases of the junction unmatched. This CDR3 contains 17 residues. Here the CDR3 DNA reads TGTGCCTGGAGTGTATCGGGGCGCGGGAGCTGGAAAAATGAGCAGTTCTTC. It codes for CAWSVSGRGSWKNEQFF.

Only a few counts were recorded for this clone. The same CDR3 is also encoded by other DNA sequences in this sample. This chain connects TRBV18 to TRBJ2-7; D gene uncertain. The CDR3 length is 14 residues. The V gene's germline CDR1 is KGHSH and CDR2 LQKENI. The V gene lost 2 bases and the J gene lost 3 bases, with 11 bases spanning the gap. DNA for the CDR3: TGTGCCAGCTCACCAAGAGGACCTTACTACGAGCAGTACTTC. It codes for CASSPRGPYYEQYF.

This chain joins TRBV7-8 and TRBJ2-7; D is uncertain. V lost 1 base and J lost 3, with 7 bases in between. The CDR3 runs to 13 residues. From germline, CDR1 is SGHVS and CDR2 FQNEAQ. In DNA, the CDR3 is TGTGCCAGCAGCTTAGGAAGAAACTACGAGCAGTACTTC. It is translated as CASSLGRNYEQYF. Using reference TRBV7-8 and TRBJ2-7 for the parts outside the CDR3, the full variable domain is GAGVSQSPRYKVAKRGQDVALRCDPISGHVSLFWYQQALGQGPEFLTYFQNEAQLDKSGLPSDRFFAERPEGSVSTLKIQRTQQEDSAVYLCASSLGRNYEQYFGPGTRLTVT.

In its sample, this clone was seen a few times. This chain connects TRBV6-6 to TRBJ2-7, with D unclear. The CDR3 has 12 residues. Looked up from germline, CDR1 is MNHNY and CDR2 is SVGAGI (reference sequence). Trimming removed 9 bases at V and 3 bases at J, with 12 bases between. As DNA, the CDR3 is TGTGCCAGTAGGAGAGGTAGCTACGAGCAGTACTTC. This codes for CASRRGSYEQYF.

The chain employs TRBV11-2 and TRBJ2-7, with D maybe TRBD1 (5 bases). V lost 2 bases, J lost 1 base, and 9 bases lay in between. The CDR3 sequence is 14 residues long. Germline V gene lookup returns CDR1 SGHAT and CDR2 FQNNGV. Written as DNA, the CDR3 is TGTGCCAGCAGCTTACAGGGAAATTCCTACGAGCAGTACTTC. Its protein product is CASSLQGNSYEQYF.